Detailed here is one TCR beta chain. This record comes from a study of blood T cell repertoires in COVID-19. Whole-study context: Donors in the United States, Italy and Spain gave samples during acute or convalescent COVID-19.

V lost 5 bases to trimming and J lost 8 bases; unmatched junction nucleotides: 7. The CDR3 covers 13 residues. The germline CDR1 and CDR2 sequences are ENHRY and SYGVKD. The authors' processing: Nucleated cell number was recorded as an estimate derived from reference gene primer amplification. The assay was immunoSEQ multiplex PCR, and TCRdb's table has in-frame clones only and misses some. V and J calls and clone size come straight from that table; D and trimming were deduced from the DNA. The sample has about 46,000 clones, 80% to 90% seen once. Specimen: peripheral blood. The chain joins TRBV10-3 to TRBJ1-2; 8 bases agree with TRBD1. The receptor was isolated from a human donor with active COVID-19. The donor label of this sample is uncertain. The CDR3 is CAISTDRGLGYTF. CDR3 sequence (DNA): TGTGCCATCAGTACTGACAGGGGATTAGGCTACACCTTC.